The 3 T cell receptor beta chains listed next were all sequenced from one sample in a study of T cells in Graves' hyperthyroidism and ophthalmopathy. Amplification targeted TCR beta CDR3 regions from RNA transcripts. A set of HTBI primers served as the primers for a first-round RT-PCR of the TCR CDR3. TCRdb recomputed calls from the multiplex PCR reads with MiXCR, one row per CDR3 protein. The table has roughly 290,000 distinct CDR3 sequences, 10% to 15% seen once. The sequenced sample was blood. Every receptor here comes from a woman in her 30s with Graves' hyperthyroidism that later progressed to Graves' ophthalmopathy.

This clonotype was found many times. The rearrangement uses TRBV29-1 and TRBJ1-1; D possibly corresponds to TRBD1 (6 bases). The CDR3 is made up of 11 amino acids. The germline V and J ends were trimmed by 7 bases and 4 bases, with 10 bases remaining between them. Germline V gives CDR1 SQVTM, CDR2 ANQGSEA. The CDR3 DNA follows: TGCAGCGGTTCAGGGGCCACTGAAGCTTTCTTT. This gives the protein CSGSGATEAFF.

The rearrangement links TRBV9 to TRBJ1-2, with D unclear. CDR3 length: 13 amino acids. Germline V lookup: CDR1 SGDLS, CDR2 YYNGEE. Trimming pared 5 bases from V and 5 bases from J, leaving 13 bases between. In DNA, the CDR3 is TGTGCCAGCAGTCGCCCAGCCGGGTATGGCTACACCTTC. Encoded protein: CASSRPAGYGYTF.

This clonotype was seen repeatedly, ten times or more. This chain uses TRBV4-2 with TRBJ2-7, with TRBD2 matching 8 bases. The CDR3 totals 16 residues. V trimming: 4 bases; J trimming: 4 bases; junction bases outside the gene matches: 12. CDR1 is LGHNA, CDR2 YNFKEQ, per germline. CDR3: CASSRRGGLDNYEQYF. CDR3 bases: TGTGCCAGCAGCCGAAGGGGGGGACTAGACAATTACGAGCAGTACTTC.